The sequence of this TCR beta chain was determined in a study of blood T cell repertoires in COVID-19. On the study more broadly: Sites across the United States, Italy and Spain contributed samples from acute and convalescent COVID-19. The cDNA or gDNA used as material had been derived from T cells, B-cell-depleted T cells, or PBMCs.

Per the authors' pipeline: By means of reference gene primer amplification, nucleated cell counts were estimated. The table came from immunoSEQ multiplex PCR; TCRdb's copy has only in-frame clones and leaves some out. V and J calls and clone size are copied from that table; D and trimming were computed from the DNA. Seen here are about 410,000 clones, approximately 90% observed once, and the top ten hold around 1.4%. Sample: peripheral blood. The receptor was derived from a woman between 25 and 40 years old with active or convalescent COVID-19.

The CDR3 here is CASADRGGQPQHF. The CDR3 DNA reads as TGTGCCAGCGCCGACAGGGGAGGCCAGCCCCAGCATTTT. The chain links TRBV7-9 to TRBJ1-5; TRBD1 matches at 8 bases. Per the germline V gene, CDR1 is SEHNR and CDR2 is FQNEAQ (reference sequence). The CDR3 runs to 13 residues. Germline trimming cut 8 bases from V and 7 bases from J; bases unmatched to any gene: 7.